This T cell receptor (beta chain) was captured by sequencing in a study of T cells in Graves' hyperthyroidism and ophthalmopathy. Amplified regions were TCR beta CDR3 sequences from RNA transcripts. During a first-round RT-PCR of the TCR CDR3, the HTBI primer set was used. TCRdb analysed the multiplex PCR reads with MiXCR anew, one entry per CDR3 protein. The sample lists about 570,000 distinct CDR3 sequences, roughly 46% occurring once. The CDR3 has 13 residues. With 0 bases removed from V and 9 bases from J, the gap between germline ends came to 12 bases. From germline, CDR1 is SGHNT and CDR2 YYREEE (reference sequence).

The rearrangement joins TRBV5-4 to TRBJ2-5, with D tentatively TRBD2 (5 bases). The sequencing sample was made of peripheral blood or thyroid tissue (not recorded which). The TCR sequence derives from an adult woman with Graves' disease, either hyperthyroidism or ophthalmopathy (not recorded which). In nucleotides, the CDR3 is TGTGCCAGCAGCTTGGATCGATCGGAGGCCCAGTACTTC. Amino acid sequence: CASSLDRSEAQYF.